This T cell receptor beta chain was sequenced in a study of blood T cell repertoires in COVID-19. Study details: The samples span acute and convalescent COVID-19 from the United States, Italy and Spain. Sources were T cells, B-cell-depleted T cells, or PBMCs; the material itself was cDNA or gDNA.

There are 13 residues in the CDR3. V was pared by 5 bases and J by 7 bases, with 12 bases between. Germline V gene lookup returns CDR1 LNHDA and CDR2 SQIVND (reference sequence). In the study's own analysis: How many nucleated cells were present was estimated from reference gene primer amplification. Data came from immunoSEQ multiplex PCR; TCRdb stores just in-frame clones and leaves some out. The V and J calls and the clone size are those of that table, but D and trimming were determined from the DNA. The data show some 130,000 clones, approximately 89% seen once. The source material was peripheral blood. This TCR derives from a man aged 50 or older with acute or convalescent COVID-19. The V call is TRBV19, the J call TRBJ1-5, with D possibly matching TRBD1 (6 bases). The CDR3, as DNA: TGTGCCAGTAGTCTTACAGGGCGCCAGCCCCAGCATTTT. This codes for CASSLTGRQPQHF. The full variable domain, in which reference TRBV19 and TRBJ1-5 provide the parts outside the CDR3, is DGGITQSPKYLFRKEGQNVTLSCEQNLNHDAMYWYRQDPGQGLRLIYYSQIVNDFQKGDIAEGYSVSREKKESFPLTVTSAQKNPTAFYLCASSLTGRQPQHFGDGTRLSIL.